The 27 T cell receptor beta chains listed next were all sequenced from one sample in a study of blood T cell repertoires in COVID-19. TCRdb's copy holds only in-frame clones and misses some; the assay was immunoSEQ multiplex PCR. The table records some 150,000 clones, less than 85% of them present only once. The material sequenced was PBMCs or T cells enriched from blood (not recorded which). The source of these receptors is a woman in her forties or fifties who had recovered from COVID-19.

The chain employs TRBV7-2 and TRBJ2-3; tentatively, D is TRBD2 (6 bases). Germline-derived CDR1 and CDR2 are SGHTA and FQGNSA. The V gene lost 1 base and the J gene lost 3 bases, with 17 bases spanning the gap. There are 17 residues in the CDR3. CDR3 coding DNA: TGTGCCAGCAGCTTAGTGGTACGGGCGGGATGGACAGATACGCAGTATTTT. This translates into CASSLVVRAGWTDTQYF.

The chain employs TRBV7-8 and TRBJ1-6; D gene ambiguous. With 3 bases removed from V and 4 bases from J, the gap between germline ends came to 4 bases. This CDR3 spans 13 amino acids. Looked up from germline, CDR1 is SGHVS and CDR2 is FQNEAQ. The CDR3 DNA follows: TGTGCCAGCAGCTTCCCTTATAATTCACCCCTCCACTTT. Protein: CASSFPYNSPLHF.

The V call is TRBV28, the J call TRBJ2-6; 12 nucleotides align to TRBD1. V shed 6 bases and J 4 bases; nucleotides not matched to a gene: 10. There are 18 residues in the CDR3. Germline assignment: CDR1 MDHEN and CDR2 SYDVKM. In nucleotides, the CDR3 is TGTGCCAGCAGGTTTGGGGGACAGGGGGCGTCCGGGGCCAACGTCCTGACTTTC. Encoded protein: CASRFGGQGASGANVLTF.

V is TRBV4-3 and J is TRBJ1-1; a possible D gene is TRBD1 (6 bases). Trimming shortened V by 2 bases and J by 0 bases, and 13 bases separated the two germline ends. Germline lookup yields CDR1 LGHNA and CDR2 YSLEER. This CDR3 spans 16 amino acids. The CDR3 nucleotides are TGCGCCAGCAGCCAACTGCCGGGACATATGAACACTGAAGCTTTCTTT. This gives the protein CASSQLPGHMNTEAFF.

The chain uses TRBV7-9 and TRBJ1-2; 10 positions agree with TRBD1. V dropped 4 bases and J dropped 9; count of bases not matched to a gene: 11. This CDR3 is built from 15 residues. The germline V gene encodes CDR1 SEHNR and CDR2 FQNEAQ (reference sequence). CDR3 in DNA: TGTGCCAGCAGCTGGGGGATCAGGACAGGGGGTAGCTACACCTTC. Protein product: CASSWGIRTGGSYTF.

The chain employs TRBV9 and TRBJ2-3, with 8 bases identical to TRBD2. With 4 bases clipped from V and 2 bases from J, the junction kept 6 bases outside the gene matches. Per the germline V gene, CDR1 is SGDLS and CDR2 is YYNGEE. The CDR3 has 15 residues. The CDR3 loop reads CASSRTSGITDTQYF. The CDR3 DNA follows: TGTGCCAGCAGCCGCACTAGCGGAATCACAGATACGCAGTATTTT.

The chain employs TRBV29-1 and TRBJ1-1; a weak D match, TRBD1 (6 bases). The CDR3 loop spans 13 amino acids. V lost 4 bases and J lost 2, with 11 bases in between. In germline, CDR1 is SQVTM, CDR2 ANQGSEA. As DNA, the CDR3 is TGCAGCGTTGGACAGGTGGGAAACACTGAAGCTTTCTTT. It translates to CSVGQVGNTEAFF.

The gene calls are TRBV20-1 and TRBJ1-6; a weak D match, TRBD1 (6 bases). Trimming left V 3 bases short and J 8 bases short, with 14 bases between. Germline V gives CDR1 DFQATT, CDR2 SNEGSKA (reference sequence). This CDR3 has 14 residues. The CDR3 DNA reads as TGCAGTGCTAGTTTTGGCAGGGGTGATTCACCCCTCCACTTT. It specifies CSASFGRGDSPLHF.

The rearrangement links TRBV5-1 to TRBJ1-2; TRBD1 matches 9 bases. V was clipped by 4 bases and J by 8 bases; unmatched bases: 6. The CDR3 extends over 13 amino acids. Germline-derived CDR1 and CDR2 are SGHRS and YFSETQ. CDR3 sequence: CASSTTGGQGYTF. DNA of the CDR3: TGCGCCAGCAGCACGACAGGGGGTCAAGGCTACACCTTC.

CDR3 bases: TGTGCCAGCAGTTTATCACCGGGACCCTTTCTCGGGGGGAACACTGAAGCTTTCTTT. Protein: CASSLSPGPFLGGNTEAFF. The chain links TRBV27 to TRBJ1-1; D is perhaps TRBD1 (5 bases). V was pared by 0 bases and J by 1 base, with 21 bases between. Germline V CDR1 and CDR2: MNHEY, SMNVEV (reference sequence). The CDR3 runs 19 residues.

V is TRBV5-1 and J is TRBJ1-6, with 7 positions matching TRBD1. Losses at the gene ends were 5 bases for V and 7 bases for J; bases not matched to a gene: 9. CDR1 is SGHRS, CDR2 YFSETQ, per germline. CDR3 size: 15 residues. In DNA form, the CDR3 reads TGCGCCAGCAGACCCTCGGGACAGTTGAATTCACCCCTCCACTTT. Amino acid sequence: CASRPSGQLNSPLHF.

This clone was seen only once. This chain links TRBV5-4 with TRBJ1-6; 7 positions match TRBD1. Germline V CDR1 and CDR2: SGHNT, YYREEE (reference sequence). With V trimmed by 5 bases and J by 3 bases, 5 bases remained unmatched. The CDR3 is 15 amino acids. CDR3 protein: CASRQGVDYNSPLHF. As DNA, the CDR3 is TGTGCCAGCAGGCAGGGGGTGGACTATAATTCACCCCTCCACTTT. Based on the CDR3 plus reference TRBV5-4 and TRBJ1-6, the full variable domain is ETGVTQSPTHLIKTRGQQVTLRCSSQSGHNTVSWYQQALGQGPQFIFQYYREEENGRGNFPPRFSGLQFPNYSSELNVNALELDDSALYLCASRQGVDYNSPLHFGNGTRLTVT.

There are a few counts of this clone. V and J are TRBV7-6 and TRBJ2-5, with D possibly being TRBD2 (6 bases). The CDR3 is 12 amino acids. The germline V gene encodes CDR1 SGHVS and CDR2 FNYEAQ. The ends were cut back, 5 bases at V and 7 bases at J, with 11 bases in the middle. The CDR3 nucleotides read TGTGCCAGCAGCCCCGGGAGCGGGACCCAGTACTTC. Protein sequence: CASSPGSGTQYF.

The V and J genes are TRBV27 and TRBJ2-5; TRBD2 matches 11 bases. The CDR3 consists of 16 residues. V shed 5 bases, J shed 5 bases, and the junction held 10 bases outside the gene matches. Germline loops: CDR1 MNHEY, CDR2 SMNVEV (reference sequence). The CDR3: CASSPLAGGPWETQYF. The CDR3 nucleotides read TGTGCCAGCAGTCCCTTAGCGGGGGGGCCTTGGGAGACCCAGTACTTC.

The V gene is TRBV10-1, the J gene TRBJ2-7; 7 positions agree with TRBD1. Germline trimming cut 8 bases from V and 5 bases from J; bases unmatched to any gene: 12. Looked up from germline, CDR1 is WNHNN and CDR2 is SYGVQD (reference sequence). This CDR3 spans 14 amino acids. CDR3 residues: CASLVGQVAHEQYV. The CDR3 region has the DNA TGCGCCAGCCTCGTCGGACAGGTGGCCCACGAGCAGTACGTC.

This chain connects TRBV7-3 to TRBJ1-3; unclear D gene. Germline V lookup: CDR1 SGHTA, CDR2 FQGTGA. The CDR3 spans 15 residues. V lost 3 bases to trimming and J lost 0 bases, with 9 bases between them. As DNA, the CDR3 is TGTGCCAGCAGCTTGTTCGGGGACTCTGGAAACACCATATATTTT. Its translation: CASSLFGDSGNTIYF.

The gene calls are TRBV10-1 and TRBJ2-3, with 10 bases fitting TRBD2. The CDR3 runs to 14 residues. From germline, CDR1 is WNHNN and CDR2 SYGVQD (reference sequence). With V trimmed by 4 bases and J by 4 bases, 2 bases remained unmatched. The CDR3 nucleotides are TGCGCCAGCAGTGCTAGCGGGAGCCCAGATACGCAGTATTTT. It translates to CASSASGSPDTQYF.

The chain employs TRBV9 and TRBJ1-3, with TRBD1 matching over 8 bases. The ends lost 2 bases at V and 1 base at J; junction bases unmatched: 2. The CDR3 covers 15 residues. Germline-derived CDR1 and CDR2 are SGDLS and YYNGEE. The DNA for the CDR3 is TGTGCCAGCAGCGTCGGACAGGGATCTGGAAACACCATATATTTT. This gives the protein CASSVGQGSGNTIYF.

The DNA for the CDR3 is TGTGCCAGCAGCTTAACATTTTACAATGAGCAGTTCTTC. Its translation: CASSLTFYNEQFF. This chain joins TRBV7-2 and TRBJ2-1; D not resolved. CDR3 length: 13 amino acids. Germline CDR1 and CDR2: SGHTA and FQGNSA. V was clipped by 2 bases and J by 4 bases, with 6 bases between them.

This clone was seen a few times. The genes are TRBV14 and TRBJ1-3; 9 nucleotides line up with TRBD1. Germline lookup yields CDR1 SGHDN and CDR2 FVKESK. After removal of 6 bases from V and 4 bases from J, the junction contained 10 bases not matched to a gene. This CDR3 contains 16 residues. The CDR3 bases are TGTGCCAGCAGTCGGGACAGGGCGTCGAGCGGAAACACCATATATTTT. It encodes CASSRDRASSGNTIYF.

The V gene is TRBV28, the J gene TRBJ2-2; TRBD1 matches 8 bases. V dropped 6 bases and J dropped 6; count of bases not matched to a gene: 15. Looked up from germline, CDR1 is MDHEN and CDR2 is SYDVKM. The CDR3 loop spans 17 amino acids. The CDR3 DNA sequence: TGTGCCAGCAGAGCCAACCGGGACAGGTTTAATTCCGGGGAGCTGTTTTTT. It is translated as CASRANRDRFNSGELFF.

The chain employs TRBV28 and TRBJ1-1; D call uncertain. The CDR3 has 13 amino acids. With 8 bases removed from V and 1 base from J, the gap between germline ends came to 11 bases. The V gene's germline CDR1 is MDHEN and CDR2 SYDVKM. The CDR3 nucleotides are TGTGCCAGCTCTAGAACTGCGAACACTGAAGCTTTCTTT. Protein product: CASSRTANTEAFF.

J is TRBJ1-2 and V is TRBV21-1. TRBV21-1 is given as a pseudogene. The CDR3 consists of 15 residues. The DNA for the CDR3 is TGTGCCCGTAGCGGGACGGGGGACCGGCACTATGGCTACACCTTC. Its protein is CARSGTGDRHYGYTF.

The chain joins TRBV3-1 (or the pseudogene TRBV3-2) to TRBJ2-5; D gene uncertain. With 3 bases removed from V and 4 bases from J, the gap between germline ends came to 9 bases. Germline V gene sequence: CDR1 LGHDT, CDR2 YNNKEL (reference sequence). This CDR3 comprises 13 residues. CDR3 protein: CASSQESPETQYF. The DNA of the CDR3 is TGTGCCAGCAGCCAGGAGTCCCCAGAGACCCAGTACTTC.

This chain uses TRBV6-6 with TRBJ2-1; D remains ambiguous. The CDR3 consists of 11 residues. The germline V gene has CDR1 MNHNY and CDR2 SVGAGI (reference sequence). Trimming removed 4 bases from V and 9 bases from J, with 7 bases in between. CDR3 sequence: CASSSRSEQFF. CDR3 DNA sequence: TGTGCCAGCAGTTCTCGCAGTGAGCAGTTCTTC.

The chain is built from TRBV11-3 and TRBJ1-1; TRBD1 matches at 9 bases. The CDR3 contains 14 residues. Germline V gene data show CDR1 as SGHNT and CDR2 as YENEEA. J was trimmed by 4 bases and V by 7 bases; bases with no gene match: 7. The CDR3 DNA reads as TGTGCCAGCACCGGACAGGGGCTGGTCACTGAAGCTTTCTTT. Translating gives CASTGQGLVTEAFF. The full variable domain, with the rest looked up from reference TRBV11-3 and TRBJ1-1, is EAGVVQSPRYKIIEKKQPVAFWCNPISGHNTLYWYLQNLGQGPELLIRYENEEAVDDSQLPKDRFSAERLKGVDSTLKIQPAELGDSAVYLCASTGQGLVTEAFFGQGTRLTVV.

This clone is a singleton in its sample. This chain joins TRBV7-7 and TRBJ2-2; D might be TRBD1 (6 bases). Germline assignment: CDR1 SSHAT and CDR2 FNYEAQ (reference sequence). The CDR3 is 16 amino acids. V was trimmed by 0 bases and J by 8 bases, leaving 16 bases between them. This chain's CDR3 is CASSLARLQRGGELFF. The CDR3 DNA sequence: TGTGCCAGCAGCTTAGCTCGGCTCCAAAGGGGGGGGGAGCTGTTTTTT.